This TCR beta chain was identified during a study of beta chain features in type 1 diabetes. The V end lost 4 bases, the J end lost 3 bases, and 16 bases lay between the germline ends. Germline V lookup: CDR1 MNHEY, CDR2 SMNVEV (reference sequence). The CDR3 sequence is 16 residues long. A single heparinised draw of approximately 110 mL on average was taken per donor. This clone has a handful of counts. Its target is unknown. The study's findings and limits: Shorter templates might be favored by PCR, and equally so in patients and in controls. A potential influence of HLA type upon TCRB rearrangement remained unresolved herein.

The authors reverse transcribed all of the isolated RNA, so sequencing captured expressed TCRB transcripts. TCRdb keeps only in-frame clones here, not all; method: immunoSEQ multiplex PCR. This table holds hundreds of thousands of clones, 15% found once. Source material: naive CD4+ T cells from blood. The source of this sequence is a man younger than 30 in good health. The V call is TRBV27, the J call TRBJ2-1; D is ambiguous. For the CDR3, the DNA is TGTGCCAGCAGTTCGGACGGACGGCCCTTCTACAATGAGCAGTTCTTC. Encoded protein: CASSSDGRPFYNEQFF.